This TCR beta chain comes out of a study of blood T cell repertoires in COVID-19. Overall study context: Material from acute and convalescent COVID-19 was sourced from the United States, Italy and Spain.

Germline values: CDR1 LNHDA, CDR2 SQIVND (reference sequence). The trim removed 6 bases at V and 5 bases at J, leaving 7 bases unmatched. This CDR3 region has 14 residues. Under the authors' procedure: Using reference gene primer amplification, nucleated cell counts were estimated. Generated by immunoSEQ multiplex PCR, the TCRdb table keeps only in-frame clones and is missing some. V and J calls and clone size are given by that table; D and trimming were obtained from the DNA. Counted here are 100,000 to 150,000 clones, over 80% occurring once; the ten biggest clones make up under 2.5%. The material sequenced was peripheral blood. The sequence derives from a man aged 45 to 65 with active COVID-19. The V and J genes are TRBV19 and TRBJ2-7; 10 bases line up with TRBD1. CDR3 sequence reads: CASSSDRGVNEQYF. In DNA form, the CDR3 reads TGTGCCAGTAGCTCGGACAGGGGGGTGAACGAGCAGTACTTC.